This TCR beta chain was recovered during a study of preoperative IRX-2 immunotherapy in early breast cancer. The sample's treatment: preoperative locoregional IRX-2 cytokine immunotherapy. Patients received preoperative, locoregional IRX-2 cytokine immunotherapy in a phase Ib study. Clones were read by immunoSEQ multiplex PCR, and TCRdb kept only the in-frame ones, dropping some. The table records about 25,000 clones, over 75% of them present only once. This sample comprised lymph node tissue, obtained after IRX-2 immunotherapy. The sequence derives from a human donor with breast cancer.

The CDR3 reads CASSPPSTYNEQFF. CDR3 sequence (DNA): TGTGCCAGCTCACCCCCAAGTACCTACAATGAGCAGTTCTTC. This chain uses TRBV18 with TRBJ2-1; D gene ambiguous. The germline V and J ends were trimmed by 3 bases and 2 bases, with 8 bases remaining between them. The CDR3 is 14 residues long. Germline values: CDR1 KGHSH, CDR2 LQKENI.